The present TCR delta chain was sequenced within a study of Vδ1+ human thymocytes. Notes on the study in general: Thymic TRG and TRD repertoires appeared highly polyclonal, with Gaussian CDR3 length distributions. Donors shared many TRG clonotypes but few TRD clonotypes. Unexpected Vdelta2 sequences could cause misinterpretation of bulk repertoire data.

The template was reverse-transcribed extracted RNA. The CDR3 regions were amplified by multiplex PCR from V-gene primers to a constant-region primer. With CATT, TCRdb re-called clones from the multiplex PCR reads. The sample yields about 73,000 delta-chain clones, around 34% seen once. This clone occurred a few times. As yet, its antigen is unknown. Germline V gene lookup returns CDR1 TSWWSYY and CDR2 QGS. Trimming took 6 bases from V and 0 from J; bases not matched to a gene: 30. The CDR3 loop spans 25 amino acids. Thymocytes were sorted as CD3+ TCRVdelta1+ TCRVdelta2- after alphabeta T cell depletion. Between roughly 98% and 99.6% of sorted thymocytes were Vdelta1+.

This clonotype was obtained from a boy under two years old who had congenital heart surgery. The V and J genes are TRDV1 and TRDJ2; 11 bases align to TRDD3. Sequencing used Vdelta1+ gamma-delta thymocytes from the thymus. Subset described: FACS-sorted CD3+ TCRalphabeta- TCRVdelta1+ TCRVdelta2- thymocytes. For the CDR3, the DNA is TGTGCTCTTGGTGTCTACGAAATCACTGTACTGGGGGATAGGGCCTTAACCGCTTTGACAGCACAACTCTTCTTT. Amino acids: CALGVYEITVLGDRALTALTAQLFF.